The 18 T cell receptor beta chains listed next were all sequenced from one sample in a study of tumor-infiltrating lymphocytes in primary liver carcinoma. Total RNA (roughly 550 ng) served as template for TCR beta cDNA synthesis primed by a constant-region primer. Three nested multiplex PCR rounds, a slightly modified ARM-PCR method, built the TCR beta libraries. The two initial PCR rounds, around 11 cycles each, used TRBV1-TRBV30 forward and C-beta reverse primers. TCRdb ran MiXCR on the multiplex PCR reads and lists one entry per CDR3 protein. The sample comprises about 320,000 distinct CDR3 sequences, about three fifths of which are singletons, and approximately 15% rests with the top ten. Germline DNA was extracted alongside blood RNA, which was obtained from unsorted whole blood. Sequenced: peripheral blood. Source of these receptors: a woman younger than 45 with primary liver carcinoma and hepatitis B virus infection.

This clonotype was seen once. The junction and the germline gene differ at one end; a read error may be behind it. The J gene is TRBJ1-2, the V gene TRBV6-1, with D hard to call. The CDR3 loop spans 15 amino acids. The germline V gene encodes CDR1 MNHNS and CDR2 SASEGT. DNA of the CDR3: TGTGCCAGCGGTGAAGTTAGGAGGGATCTCTATGGCTACACCTTC. Amino acid sequence: CASGEVRRDLYGYTF.

To note about this clonotype: This clone may be a read error of a much larger clone one base away. The chain couples TRBV4-2 to TRBJ2-3; perhaps TRBD2 as D (7 bases). Germline V lookup: CDR1 LGHNA, CDR2 YNFKEQ. CDR3 length equals 16 residues. The CDR3, as DNA: TGTGCCGGCAGCCAAGAGAGGGGGAGGGCCAGAGATACGCAGTATTTT. Translated, it gives CAGSQERGRARDTQYF.

As for this clonotype: The conserved phenylalanine or tryptophan is not found at the CDR3 terminus, so this likely reflects a read error. The chain couples TRBV11-2 to TRBJ2-5; 8 bases match TRBD2. The trim removed 4 bases at V and 4 bases at J, leaving 2 bases unmatched. Germline V gives CDR1 SGHAT, CDR2 FQNNGV. The CDR3 runs to 13 residues. The CDR3 DNA reads TGTGCCAGCAGCTGGGCGGGAGGAGAGACCCAGTACCTC. Protein sequence: CASSWAGGETQYL.

Many counts were recorded for this clonotype. The chain employs TRBV6-5 and TRBJ2-2, with D possibly matching TRBD1 (5 bases). This CDR3 contains 14 residues. Trimming took 6 bases from V and 8 from J, leaving 16 bases between them. Germline CDR1 reads MNHEY; CDR2 reads SVGAGI. This CDR3 reads CASSPTVRRGELFF. The CDR3 nucleotides are TGTGCCAGCAGCCCGACAGTTCGAAGGGGGGAGCTGTTTTTT.

This sequence joins TRBV4-3 and TRBJ2-3; the D gene is possibly TRBD2 (6 bases). Germline V gene lookup returns CDR1 LGHNA and CDR2 YSLEER. This CDR3 region has 21 residues. Trimming left V 0 bases short and J 3 bases short, with 28 bases between. CDR3: CASSQDPITSRRAVTTDTQYF. The CDR3 DNA follows: TGCGCCAGCAGCCAAGACCCCATAACTAGCAGGAGGGCGGTGACGACAGATACGCAGTATTTT.

This clonotype was picked up many times. J is TRBJ2-2 and V is TRBV4-3; D is unresolved. Trimming took off 2 bases at V and 6 bases at J, with 10 bases between the two ends. CDR3 size: 14 residues. Germline V gene lookup returns CDR1 LGHNA and CDR2 YSLEER. CDR3 in amino acids: CASSQTISAGELFF. The CDR3 DNA sequence: TGCGCCAGCAGCCAAACCATCTCGGCCGGGGAGCTGTTTTTT.

This clonotype has more than one count but fewer than ten. Since a much larger clone is just one base distant, this may be a read error. V usage is TRBV29-1 and J usage is TRBJ2-1; maybe TRBD2 (5 bases). The CDR3 length is 14 residues. V was shortened by 3 bases and J by 4 bases, with 13 bases between the two germline ends. The germline V gene has CDR1 SQVTM and CDR2 ANQGSEA. This chain's CDR3 is CSVDPQRRYNEQFF. Here the CDR3 DNA reads TGCAGCGTTGACCCCCAGCGGAGATACAATGAGCAGTTCTTC.

A note on this clonotype: This sequence may be a read error, since a much larger clone differs from it by one base. The CDR3 region has the DNA TGCAGCGCCGCCTGGACTAGCGGCTACAATGAGCAGTTCTTC. The encoded protein is CSAAWTSGYNEQFF. This sequence joins TRBV29-1 and TRBJ2-1; 10 bases fit TRBD2. Trimming cost V 7 bases and J 3 bases; bases outside gene matches: 6. Germline V lookup: CDR1 SQVTM, CDR2 ANQGSEA. The CDR3 runs 14 residues.

The sample holds many counts of this clonotype. The J gene is TRBJ2-3, the V gene TRBV11-1; 7 bases line up with TRBD1. The CDR3 contains 13 residues. CDR1 and CDR2 from the germline V gene are SGHAT and FQDESV (reference sequence). V trimming: 5 bases; J trimming: 8 bases; junction bases outside the gene matches: 7. The CDR3 sequence is CASSPLQGVTQYF. DNA of the CDR3: TGTGCCAGCAGCCCCCTCCAGGGGGTTACGCAGTATTTT. Full variable domain (missing parts from reference TRBV11-1 and TRBJ2-3): EAEVAQSPRYKITEKSQAVAFWCDPISGHATLYWYRQILGQGPELLVQFQDESVVDDSQLPKDRFSAERLKGVDSTLKIQPAELGDSAMYLCASSPLQGVTQYFGPGTRLTVL.

This clonotype was found once. A much larger clone differs from this one at a single base, so this may be a read error. The missing conserved phenylalanine or tryptophan at the end of this CDR3 makes a read error likely. The chain links TRBV12-3 or TRBV12-4 to TRBJ1-6; no clear D. Trimming removed 7 bases at V and 15 bases at J, with 16 bases between. There are 12 residues in the CDR3. Here the CDR3 DNA reads TGTGCCAGCACCCTCGACGGGTTTCTCCTCCACCTT. It translates to CASTLDGFLLHL.

This clonotype was seen more than once but under ten times. V and J are TRBV28 and TRBJ2-1; 10 bases agree with TRBD2. The germline CDR1 and CDR2 sequences are MDHEN and SYDVKM. The length of the CDR3 is 15 residues. The V and J ends lost 8 bases and 6 bases, in that order; junction bases with no gene match: 10. CDR3 nucleotides: TGTGCCAGCCTCCGTCCTAGCGGGAGTGTCAATGAGCAGTTCTTC. As protein: CASLRPSGSVNEQFF.

A word on this clonotype: A much larger clone sits a single nucleotide away, making a read error possible. The rearrangement joins TRBV29-1 to TRBJ2-1; D may be TRBD1 (5 bases). The CDR3 has 13 residues. The germline V and J ends were trimmed by 8 bases and 5 bases, with 16 bases remaining between them. Germline V gene data show CDR1 as SQVTM and CDR2 as ANQGSEA. The chain's CDR3 is CSIYPGSNNEQFF. The CDR3 DNA sequence: TGCAGCATTTATCCAGGGTCCAACAATGAGCAGTTCTTC.

This clonotype came up many times. The rearrangement links TRBV5-8 to TRBJ2-3; tentative D call: TRBD1 (5 bases). The length of the CDR3 is 14 residues. Germline loops: CDR1 SGHTS, CDR2 YDEGEE. Trimming removed 4 bases at V and 6 bases at J, with 15 bases between. The CDR3 coding sequence is TGTGCCAGCAGCATGGGGCTCCCAGGGGATACGCAGTATTTT. Its protein product is CASSMGLPGDTQYF.

This clonotype was seen a handful of times. The chain recombines TRBV6-6 with TRBJ1-3, with D unclear. Germline V gives CDR1 MNHNY, CDR2 SVGAGI (reference sequence). Trimming removed 2 bases at V and 0 bases at J, with 14 bases between. The CDR3 totals 17 residues. The CDR3 nucleotides are TGTGCCAGCAGTTACGGGTGGTACAGTAACTCTGGAAACACCATATATTTT. Its protein is CASSYGWYSNSGNTIYF.

About this clonotype: The missing conserved phenylalanine or tryptophan at the end of this CDR3 makes a read error likely. The CDR3 DNA is TGTGCCAGCAGCTGGAGGACAAACGAGCAGTACATC. It translates to CASSWRTNEQYI. V usage is TRBV11-3 and J usage is TRBJ2-7; either TRBD1 or TRBD2 may fit D (5 bases each). This CDR3 has 12 amino acids. V dropped 4 bases and J dropped 5 bases, with 9 bases sitting between them. In germline, CDR1 is SGHNT, CDR2 YENEEA.

For this clonotype: A much larger clone is a single base away; this may be a read error. Here the CDR3 DNA reads TGTGCCAGCAGTTTAAGGCAGGGTAAAAACAATGAGCAGTTCTTC. Translation: CASSLRQGKNNEQFF. The chain combines TRBV12-3 or TRBV12-4 with TRBJ2-1, with a tentative D call TRBD1 (5 bases). V lost 2 bases and J lost 5, with 13 bases in between. The CDR3 length is 15 residues.

In regard to this clonotype: An end of the junction differs from the germline gene, which may be a read error. DNA for the CDR3: TGTGCCAACAGCTTACTGGGGGCCGCTTCCGGGGCCAACGTCCTGACTTTC. Encoded protein: CANSLLGAASGANVLTF. V is TRBV5-5 and J is TRBJ2-6, with D perhaps TRBD1 (6 bases). Germline CDR1 SGHKS, CDR2 YYEKEE (reference sequence). CDR3 length: 17 residues.

The CDR3 DNA follows: TGCGCCAGCAGCCAAGATGGAGGGTCCAGCTCCTACAATGAGCAGTTCTTC. It is translated as CASSQDGGSSSYNEQFF. This chain joins TRBV4-3 and TRBJ2-1; possible D gene TRBD2, 6 bases. The germline V gene encodes CDR1 LGHNA and CDR2 YSLEER. This CDR3 contains 17 residues. Trimming took 0 bases from V and 0 from J, leaving 12 bases between them.